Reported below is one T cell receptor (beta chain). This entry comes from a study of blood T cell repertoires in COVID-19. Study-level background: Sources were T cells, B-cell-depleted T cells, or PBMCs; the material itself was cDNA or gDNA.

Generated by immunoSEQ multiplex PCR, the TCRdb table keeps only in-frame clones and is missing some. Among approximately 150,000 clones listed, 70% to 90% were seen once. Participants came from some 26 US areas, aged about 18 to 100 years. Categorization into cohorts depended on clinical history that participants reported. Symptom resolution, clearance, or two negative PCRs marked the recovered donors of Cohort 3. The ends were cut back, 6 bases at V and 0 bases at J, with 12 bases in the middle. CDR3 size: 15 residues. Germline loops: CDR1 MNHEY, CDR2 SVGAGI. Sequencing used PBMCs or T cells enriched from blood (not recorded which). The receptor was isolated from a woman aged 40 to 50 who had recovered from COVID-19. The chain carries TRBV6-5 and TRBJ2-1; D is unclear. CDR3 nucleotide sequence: TGTGCCAGCAGGGAGCACTCCGTCTCCTACAATGAGCAGTTCTTC. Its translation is CASREHSVSYNEQFF.